Listed below are T cell receptor beta chains from one sample, sequenced in a study of radiation and T cells in renal cell carcinoma. Profiled with immunoSEQ multiplex PCR; TCRdb holds only in-frame clones, not every one. The sample includes approximately 110,000 clones, approximately 80% of them seen just once. Sequencing used blood, obtained from a patient whose treatment included radiotherapy and nephrectomy. All receptors derive from a woman aged 55 to 70 with renal cell carcinoma. CDR3s include the opening cysteine and the closing phenylalanine or tryptophan. D genes are given only for firm matches. Not all rows give a size; the values are once, few, many and, for expanded clones, a class.

clone_size j_call d_call v_call cdr3_aa cdr3_nt
- TRBJ1-1 TRBD1 TRBV7-9 CASSSRTGGSTEAFF TGTGCCAGCAGCTCCCGGACAGGGGGCTCGACTGAAGCTTTCTTT
- TRBJ2-3 TRBD1 TRBV7-9 CASSPGTDYTDTQYF TGTGCCAGCAGCCCAGGGACAGACTACACAGATACGCAGTATTTT
- TRBJ1-6 TRBD1 TRBV5-1 CATGTGNPNSPLHF TGCGCCACCGGGACAGGGAACCCCAATTCACCCCTCCACTTT
- TRBJ1-4 - TRBV2 CASSERLAEKLFF TGTGCCAGCAGTGAGAGATTAGCTGAAAAACTGTTTTTT
- TRBJ1-5 - TRBV7-2 CASSLTRDGQPQHF TGTGCCAGCAGCTTAACCAGGGACGGCCAGCCCCAGCATTTT
few TRBJ1-2 - TRBV28 CASSLPMGPGDYGYTF TGTGCCAGCAGTTTACCAATGGGACCGGGGGACTATGGCTACACCTTC
- TRBJ1-4 TRBD1 TRBV6-6 CASSSLDRGGEKLFF TGTGCCAGCAGTTCCTTGGACAGGGGAGGTGAAAAACTGTTTTTT
- TRBJ1-1 - TRBV6-5 CASTPPDSIYTEAFF TGTGCCAGCACCCCCCCCGACAGCATATACACTGAAGCTTTCTTT
- TRBJ2-1 TRBD1 TRBV19 CASSRSGTGGTNEQFF TGTGCCAGTAGCCGCTCCGGGACAGGTGGTACGAATGAGCAGTTCTTC
- TRBJ1-3 - TRBV6-1 CASLKDRLSGNTIYF TGTGCCAGCCTAAAAGACAGGCTCTCTGGAAACACCATATATTTT
- TRBJ1-2 TRBD1 TRBV5-6 CASSSGQVYGYTF TGTGCCAGCAGCTCGGGACAGGTCTATGGCTACACCTTC
- TRBJ2-5 - TRBV5-8 CASSTGHSQETQYF TGTGCCAGCAGCACCGGACATTCCCAAGAGACCCAGTACTTC
- TRBJ1-6 - TRBV4-1 CASSQVYKESPLHF TGCGCCAGCAGCCAAGTATACAAGGAGTCACCCCTCCACTTT
- TRBJ2-1 TRBD2 TRBV4-1 CASSQDHKDSGSNEQFF TGCGCCAGCAGCCAAGATCATAAAGACAGCGGGAGTAATGAGCAGTTCTTC
- TRBJ2-6 - TRBV28 CASSLGRGPGANVLTF TGTGCCAGCAGTTTAGGACGGGGCCCTGGGGCCAACGTCCTGACTTTC
- TRBJ2-5 - TRBV29-1 CSVKAPTQETQYF TGCAGCGTTAAGGCGCCGACCCAAGAGACCCAGTACTTC
- TRBJ1-1 TRBD1 TRBV11-3 CASSLEGQVTEAFF TGTGCCAGCAGCTTAGAGGGACAGGTCACTGAAGCTTTCTTT
- TRBJ2-7 TRBD2 TRBV5-5 CASSLADNSGPYEQYF TGTGCCAGCAGCTTGGCCGATAATAGCGGGCCCTACGAGCAGTACTTC
- TRBJ2-2 - TRBV28 CASSLSPSGYTGELFF TGTGCCAGCAGTTTATCCCCCAGCGGATACACCGGGGAGCTGTTTTTT
- TRBJ2-5 TRBD2 TRBV10-3 CAAGEGETQYF TGTGCCGCTGGGGAGGGGGAGACCCAGTACTTC
- TRBJ1-2 - TRBV7-9 CASSSSRTGLGDYGYTF TGTGCCAGCAGCTCATCACGGACGGGATTAGGGGACTATGGCTACACCTTC
- TRBJ2-3 - TRBV5-5 CASSLAPGAEVTQYF TGTGCCAGCAGCTTGGCCCCGGGGGCGGAGGTTACGCAGTATTTT
- TRBJ2-5 - TRBV4-2 CASSQDLAGGQTQYF TGTGCCAGCAGCCAAGATCTAGCCGGGGGGCAGACCCAGTACTTC
- TRBJ2-2 TRBD2 TRBV5-4 CASSLAGRLTGELFF TGTGCCAGCAGCTTAGCGGGAAGGTTGACCGGGGAGCTGTTTTTT
few TRBJ2-1 - TRBV5-4 CASSLASYNEQFF TGTGCCAGCAGCTTGGCCTCTTACAATGAGCAGTTCTTC
many TRBJ2-1 TRBD2 TRBV4-2 CASSPVAGGPGNEQFF TGTGCCAGCAGCCCCGTAGCGGGAGGGCCGGGGAATGAGCAGTTCTTC
- TRBJ2-5 - TRBV19 CASNGGGFGTQYF TGTGCCAGTAACGGGGGAGGTTTTGGGACCCAGTACTTC
- TRBJ1-4 - TRBV16 CASSQYFAAEKLFF TGTGCCAGCAGCCAATATTTCGCCGCCGAAAAACTGTTTTTT
- TRBJ2-7 - TRBV18 CASTARVGEKTYEQYF TGTGCCAGCACTGCTCGGGTGGGCGAAAAGACCTACGAGCAGTACTTC
- TRBJ2-7 TRBD2 TRBV4-2 CASSQGAGGLNFYEQYF TGTGCCAGCAGCCAAGGGGCGGGGGGTTTAAATTTCTACGAGCAGTACTTC
- TRBJ2-3 - TRBV5-5 CASSFLDSTDTQYF TGTGCCAGCAGCTTCCTCGATAGCACAGATACGCAGTATTTT
- TRBJ2-1 TRBD1 TRBV5-1 CASSLTGQEYNEQFF TGCGCCAGCAGCCTAACGGGACAGGAGTACAATGAGCAGTTCTTC
- TRBJ1-2 TRBD1 TRBV5-6 CASSLGQGAYGYTF TGTGCCAGCAGCTTGGGGCAGGGGGCCTATGGCTACACCTTC
- TRBJ1-2 - TRBV6-4 CASSEGSGYTF TGTGCCAGCAGTGAAGGTAGTGGCTACACCTTC
- TRBJ2-5 - TRBV2 CASSEAVRVEETQYF TGTGCCAGCAGTGAAGCGGTCAGGGTCGAGGAGACCCAGTACTTC
- TRBJ2-1 - TRBV9 CASSVGLGDEQFF TGTGCCAGCAGCGTGGGCCTTGGTGATGAGCAGTTCTTC
- TRBJ2-7 TRBD1 TRBV6-1 CASSEEGQGSYEQYF TGTGCCAGCAGTGAAGAAGGACAGGGCTCCTACGAGCAGTACTTC
many TRBJ2-2 - TRBV4-1 CASSRDDTSTGELFF TGCGCCAGCAGCCGCGACGACACCTCCACCGGGGAGCTGTTTTTT
- TRBJ2-1 TRBD1 TRBV9 CASSVNPGGKDEQFF TGTGCCAGCAGCGTAAACCCAGGGGGCAAGGATGAGCAGTTCTTC
- TRBJ2-1 - TRBV7-3 CASSQGGPQNYNEQFF TGTGCCAGCAGCCAGGGTGGTCCTCAAAATTACAATGAGCAGTTCTTC
few TRBJ1-3 - TRBV4-3 CASSQDLGATGNTIYF TGCGCCAGCAGCCAAGATCTGGGGGCTACGGGAAACACCATATATTTT
once TRBJ2-5 TRBD1 TRBV4-2 CASSQGQGRETQYF TGTGCCAGCAGCCAAGGACAGGGGCGGGAGACCCAGTACTTC
- TRBJ2-2 TRBD2 TRBV5-1 CASSLSGGNGELFF TGCGCCAGCAGCTTATCGGGGGGAAACGGGGAGCTGTTTTTT
- TRBJ1-1 TRBD1 TRBV19 CASSIWRGQRITEAFF TGTGCCAGTAGTATATGGAGGGGGCAAAGGATCACTGAAGCTTTCTTT
once TRBJ2-7 - TRBV18 CASSLTGQLSYEQYF TGTGCCAGCTCACTGACCGGACAGCTATCCTACGAGCAGTACTTC
- TRBJ1-2 - TRBV5-1 CASSLGKDWDGYTF TGCGCCAGCAGCTTGGGTAAAGATTGGGATGGCTACACCTTC
- TRBJ2-7 - TRBV2 CASSAVDEQYF TGTGCCAGCAGTGCTGTGGACGAGCAGTACTTC